This T cell receptor (beta chain) is drawn from a study of blood T cell repertoires in COVID-19. About the research overall: Sites in the United States, Italy and Spain provided acute and convalescent COVID-19 samples. Sources were T cells, B-cell-depleted T cells, or PBMCs; the material itself was cDNA or gDNA.

CDR3 length: 13 amino acids. Germline CDR1 is SGHNT and CDR2 is YYREEE (reference sequence). J lost 6 bases, V lost 4 bases, and 1 base had no gene match. The authors' processing: Nucleated cell counts were estimated from reference gene primer amplification. TCRdb's copy holds only in-frame clones and misses some; the assay was immunoSEQ multiplex PCR. That table is the source of V, J and clone size, and D and trimming were worked out from the DNA. The data contain approximately 260,000 clones, around four fifths of them seen just once; the ten biggest clones take up around 4.5%. A single count supports this clone.

The sequencing sample was made of peripheral blood. This chain links TRBV5-4 with TRBJ2-3, with TRBD2 matching over 11 bases. This clonotype originated in a man in his fifties or sixties who had recovered from COVID-19. CDR3 sequence: CASSGTSGDTQYF. CDR3 coding DNA: TGTGCCAGCAGCGGGACTAGCGGCGATACGCAGTATTTT. The whole variable domain, filled in from reference TRBV5-4 and TRBJ2-3, reads ETGVTQSPTHLIKTRGQQVTLRCSSQSGHNTVSWYQQALGQGPQFIFQYYREEENGRGNFPPRFSGLQFPNYSSELNVNALELDDSALYLCASSGTSGDTQYFGPGTRLTVL.